This T cell receptor beta chain was identified in a study of siplizumab effects on memory and regulatory T cells. Between the trimmed V and J ends, which lost 3 bases and 5 bases, there was a span of 10 bases. Per the germline V gene, CDR1 is LNHNV and CDR2 is YYDKDF (reference sequence). The CDR3 length is 13 residues. General study points: Memory T cells appeared less diverse than naive cells, which seemed to contribute substantially to alloresponse. In the presence of siplizumab, alloreactive sequences traceable to unstimulated CD4+ memory cells were significantly reduced.

A remark on this clone: As yet, its antigen is unknown.

Only in-frame clones appear in the TCRdb table, and some are missing; sequencing was by immunoSEQ multiplex PCR. This sample has about 50,000 clones, with approximately 84% found just once. The TCR was taken from a human donor in good health. J is TRBJ1-1 and V is TRBV15; D is perhaps TRBD1 (6 bases). Sequenced input: naive CD8+ T cells sorted from blood. Here the CDR3 reads CATSSRGLTEAFF. CDR3 coding DNA: TGTGCCACCAGCAGCAGGGGATTGACTGAAGCTTTCTTT.